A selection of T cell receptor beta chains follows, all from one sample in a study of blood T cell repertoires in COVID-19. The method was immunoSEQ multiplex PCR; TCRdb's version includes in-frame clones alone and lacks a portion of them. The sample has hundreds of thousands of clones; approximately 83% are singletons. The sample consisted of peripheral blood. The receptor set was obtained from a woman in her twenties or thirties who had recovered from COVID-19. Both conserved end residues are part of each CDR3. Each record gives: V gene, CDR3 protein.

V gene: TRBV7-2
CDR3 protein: CASSFSGNSGGRAFF

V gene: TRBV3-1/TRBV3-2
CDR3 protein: CASSQVLYEQYF

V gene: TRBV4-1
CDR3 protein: CASSQAAGGSPLHF

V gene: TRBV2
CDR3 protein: CASMPVAPYEQYF

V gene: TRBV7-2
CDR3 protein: CASSSDRNTEAFF

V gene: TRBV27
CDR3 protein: CASSLTGSGAYEQYF

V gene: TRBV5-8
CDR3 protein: CASSTGTGENQPQHF

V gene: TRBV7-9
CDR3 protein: CASSLRQGDEAFF

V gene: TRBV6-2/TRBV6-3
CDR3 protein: CASSGGDRVYGYTF

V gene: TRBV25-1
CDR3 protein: CASSGALATEAFF

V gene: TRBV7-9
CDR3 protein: CASSLEEAGFMNTEAFF

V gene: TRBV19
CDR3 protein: CASSPPFPGDDYGYTF

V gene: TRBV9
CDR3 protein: CASTKGTSQREPQHF

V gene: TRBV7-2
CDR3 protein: CASSLAVAVEAFF

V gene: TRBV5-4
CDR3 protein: CASSLGRVTPNYEQYF

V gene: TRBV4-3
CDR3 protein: CASSQGLQETQYF

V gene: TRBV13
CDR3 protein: CASSLAEARYEQYF

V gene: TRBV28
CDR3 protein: CASRLPITGELFF

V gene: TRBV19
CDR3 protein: CASSHGAGGLDTQYF

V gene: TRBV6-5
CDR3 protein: CASSVQGRNTEAFF

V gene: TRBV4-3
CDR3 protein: CASSPTGGDYEQYF

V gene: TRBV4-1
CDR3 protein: CASSQDSQGNYGYTF

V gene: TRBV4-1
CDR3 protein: CASSQGYRGLEAFF

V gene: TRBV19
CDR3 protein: CASSPQTGSGAQPQHF

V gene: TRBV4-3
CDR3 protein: CASSQAGTAHNEKLFF

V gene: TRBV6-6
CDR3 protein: CASTLRAGLDEQYF

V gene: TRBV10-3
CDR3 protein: CAIMDPGQTGELFF

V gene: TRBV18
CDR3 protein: CASSPQTGRGEKLFF

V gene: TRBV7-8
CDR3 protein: CASSPRDGGEETQYF

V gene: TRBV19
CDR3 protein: CASSPPKGQALFLGYTF

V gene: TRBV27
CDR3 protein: CASSPRDRVGETQYF

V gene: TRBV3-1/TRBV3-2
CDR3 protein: CASQSRVYNSPLHF

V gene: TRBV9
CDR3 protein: CASSRTGGLLEGYTF

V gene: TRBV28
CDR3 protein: CASSPQRDMDEQFF

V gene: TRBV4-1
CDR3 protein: CASSQENQPQHF

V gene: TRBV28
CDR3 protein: CASSQYLDREDEKLFF

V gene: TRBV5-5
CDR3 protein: CASSGTGDREQYF

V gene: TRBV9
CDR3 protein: CASSVAPGLAEGNSEQFF

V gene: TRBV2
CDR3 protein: CASRGMATGEFEQYF

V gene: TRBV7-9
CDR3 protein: CASSLYPSRSSYEQYF

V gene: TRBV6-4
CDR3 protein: CASRPEGSYEQYF

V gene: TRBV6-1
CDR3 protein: CASSEVLEEQYF

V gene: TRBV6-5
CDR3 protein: CASHRGTEAFF

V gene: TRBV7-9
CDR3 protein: CASSRGQKENSPLHF

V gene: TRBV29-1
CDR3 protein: CSVGFTGANVLTF

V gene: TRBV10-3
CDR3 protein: CAIRAPIASGELFF

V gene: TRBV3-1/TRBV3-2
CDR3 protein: CASGEGWSEQYF

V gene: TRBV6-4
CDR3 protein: CASSDSRAGGYNEQFF

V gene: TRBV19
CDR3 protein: CASSIGTGNTGELFF

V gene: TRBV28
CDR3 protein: CASSGRRSYEQYF

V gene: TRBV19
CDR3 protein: CASSKQGAWETQYF

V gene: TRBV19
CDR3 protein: CASTGGEKLFF